The 14 T cell receptor beta chains below come from one sample, sequenced in a study of cytomegalovirus exposure and HLA in healthy donors (dated by TCRdb to 2016 to 2017). Library creation used the immunoSEQ multiplex PCR assay. For the multiplex PCR, a mixture combining 60 forward primers for TCR Vbeta segments and 13 reverse primers for TCR Jbeta segments was used. TCRdb stores this immuneACCESS table with in-frame sequences only. Part of the clones is absent; in the studies checked, under half of the shortfall reflects unresolved V genes, and no reason is known for the rest. The sample table lists 100,000 or so clones, 74% of them with a count of one. The ten largest clonotypes hold roughly 2.6% of the sample. The specimen sequenced was PBMCs. The source is a man aged 50-60 years in good health and CMV-seropositive.

This sequence joins TRBV18 and TRBJ2-1; 11 bases are a match to TRBD2. Germline V gene lookup returns CDR1 KGHSH and CDR2 LQKENI. The V segment lost 3 bases and the J segment 12 bases; nucleotides outside the gene matches: 7. This CDR3 has 14 residues. The CDR3 loop reads CASSPGLAGDRQFF. CDR3 sequence (DNA): TGTGCCAGCTCACCTGGACTAGCGGGTGATCGGCAGTTCTTC.

The V call is TRBV9, the J call TRBJ1-4; perhaps TRBD1 as D (6 bases). The CDR3 consists of 15 residues. V was pared by 1 base and J by 5 bases, with 12 bases between. Germline CDR1 SGDLS, CDR2 YYNGEE. In nucleotides, the CDR3 is TGTGCCAGCAGCGTATCAGGGGACATAAATGAAAAACTGTTTTTT. Encoded protein: CASSVSGDINEKLFF.

The chain joins TRBV7-9 to TRBJ1-1; D might be TRBD1 (5 bases). This CDR3 has 15 residues. Germline CDR1 reads SEHNR; CDR2 reads FQNEAQ (reference sequence). Trimming shortened V by 1 base and J by 4 bases, and 13 bases separated the two germline ends. CDR3 protein: CASSLGHRGFTEAFF. The CDR3 nucleotides read TGTGCCAGCAGCTTAGGTCATAGGGGATTCACTGAAGCTTTCTTT.

The chain joins TRBV7-9 to TRBJ2-3; TRBD2 matches at 8 bases. This CDR3 region has 15 residues. Germline CDR1 reads SEHNR; CDR2 reads FQNEAQ (reference sequence). J gave up 2 bases and V 2 bases, and 3 bases lay outside the gene matches. CDR3: CASSLFSGNTDTQYF. As DNA, the CDR3 is TGTGCCAGCAGCTTATTTAGCGGGAACACAGATACGCAGTATTTT.

The V call is TRBV11-2, the J call TRBJ1-1; the match to TRBD1 covers 9 bases. Per the germline V gene, CDR1 is SGHAT and CDR2 is FQNNGV. V gave up 2 bases and J gave up 3 bases; unmatched junction bases: 4. The CDR3 has 15 amino acids. The CDR3 sequence is CASSLHRGRDTEAFF. The DNA of the CDR3 is TGTGCCAGCAGCTTACACAGGGGGCGCGACACTGAAGCTTTCTTT.

The chain is built from TRBV19 and TRBJ2-3, with 7 bases identical to TRBD2. This CDR3 is 13 amino acids long. V was clipped by 5 bases and J by 11 bases; unmatched bases: 10. Germline CDR1 reads LNHDA; CDR2 reads SQIVND (reference sequence). The CDR3 region has the DNA TGTGCCAGTAGTGTCTCTAGGCGCGGGGGGCAGTATTTT. This sequence encodes CASSVSRRGGQYF.

This clone was seen once. The chain joins TRBV19 to TRBJ1-4; maybe TRBD1 (5 bases). Germline-derived CDR1 and CDR2 are LNHDA and SQIVND (reference sequence). The CDR3 contains 12 residues. V was clipped by 9 bases and J by 8 bases, with 13 bases between them. CDR3 sequence reads: CASRDFNEKLFF. In DNA form, the CDR3 reads TGTGCCAGCCGGGACTTCAACGAAAAACTGTTTTTT.

This clone has more than one count but fewer than ten. The chain combines TRBV28 with TRBJ2-1; 12 bases fit TRBD2. The germline CDR1 and CDR2 sequences are MDHEN and SYDVKM. Germline trimming cut 8 bases from V and 1 base from J; bases unmatched to any gene: 3. The CDR3 is 15 amino acids. CDR3 region: CASLAGGRSYNEQFF. CDR3 nucleotides: TGTGCCAGCCTAGCGGGGGGGCGGTCCTACAATGAGCAGTTCTTC.

The chain carries TRBV15 and TRBJ1-1; D ambiguous. V lost 3 bases, J lost 1 base, and 6 bases lay in between. Germline V lookup: CDR1 LNHNV, CDR2 YYDKDF (reference sequence). This CDR3 region has 13 residues. For the CDR3, the DNA is TGTGCCACCAGCAGGTTCTCGAACACTGAAGCTTTCTTT. It is translated as CATSRFSNTEAFF.

This clone was detected only a few times. In nucleotides, the CDR3 is TGTGCCATCAGTGCGTCGGGACAGATAAACACTGAAGCTTTCTTT. Amino acid sequence: CAISASGQINTEAFF. V and J are TRBV10-3 and TRBJ1-1; the match to TRBD1 covers 7 bases. V dropped 4 bases and J dropped 2; count of bases not matched to a gene: 7. This CDR3 has 15 amino acids. Germline assignment: CDR1 ENHRY and CDR2 SYGVKD.

The chain has TRBV27 and TRBJ2-3, with 8 bases identical to TRBD1. Germline V lookup: CDR1 MNHEY, CDR2 SMNVEV (reference sequence). This CDR3 contains 16 residues. J was trimmed by 2 bases and V by 7 bases; bases with no gene match: 11. CDR3 DNA: TGTGCCAGCAATCCCGGGACAGGCCGTCTCACAGATACGCAGTATTTT. Residues: CASNPGTGRLTDTQYF.

Only a few counts were recorded for this clone. V is TRBV27 and J is TRBJ2-1; 10 bases match TRBD1. The CDR3 runs to 16 residues. With V trimmed by 5 bases and J by 4 bases, 8 bases remained unmatched. Germline V gene lookup returns CDR1 MNHEY and CDR2 SMNVEV (reference sequence). Here the CDR3 reads CASSTSGTGAYNEQFF. CDR3 coding DNA: TGTGCCAGCAGTACTTCCGGGACAGGGGCTTACAATGAGCAGTTCTTC.

The chain joins TRBV4-1 to TRBJ2-2; D might be TRBD2 (6 bases). Germline CDR1 reads MGHRA; CDR2 reads YSYEKL. This CDR3 spans 17 amino acids. Trimming removed 4 bases from V and 4 bases from J, with 19 bases in between. The CDR3 sequence is CASSLSLMGLFTGELFF. The CDR3 nucleotides are TGCGCCAGCAGCCTATCCCTCATGGGACTTTTCACCGGGGAGCTGTTTTTT.

The rearrangement joins TRBV5-1 to TRBJ2-5, with a weak D call TRBD1 (5 bases). The end of the DNA aligns better with TRBJ2-7, so the J call may be wrong. The germline V gene has CDR1 SGHRS and CDR2 YFSETQ. This CDR3 has 15 amino acids. The DNA for the CDR3 is TGCGCCAGCAGCTTGGGGACAACGAGCTCCTACGAGCAGTACTTC. Its translation: CASSLGTTSSYEQYF.